This T cell receptor (beta chain) was retrieved from a study of blood T cell repertoires in COVID-19. Study as a whole: Specimens from acute and convalescent COVID-19 originated in the United States, Italy and Spain.

Original data processing: It was from reference gene primer amplification that nucleated cell counts were estimated. Profiled with immunoSEQ multiplex PCR; TCRdb holds only in-frame clones, not every one. D and trimming were read from the DNA, whereas the V and J calls and clone size are those reported in that table. This table holds about 40,000 clones, 80% to 90% found once. This clone was seen only once. The junction had 4 bases not matched to a gene; V was cut back by 4 bases and J by 8 bases. Germline CDR1 is LNHDA and CDR2 is SQIVND (reference sequence). The CDR3 contains 15 residues. The sample comprised peripheral blood. The chain has TRBV19 and TRBJ2-1; 14 bases match TRBD2. The TCR sequence derives from a woman in her 70s with acute or convalescent COVID-19. CDR3 region: CASSRGLAGDHEQFF. DNA of the CDR3: TGTGCCAGTAGTAGGGGACTAGCGGGAGACCATGAGCAGTTCTTC.